Shown below are 22 T cell receptor beta chains from a single sample sequenced in a study of shared clonotypes between healthy human individuals. CD8 cells classed as naive were CD45RO-negative and positively selected for CCR7, excluding terminally differentiated effector memory CD45RA+ cells. Method: immunoSEQ multiplex PCR; TCRdb's copy keeps in-frame clones and lacks some. The top ten hold more than 0.95% of the sample, which has some 2,000,000 clones, about 95% seen once. The sample comprised naive CD8+ T cells sorted from blood. The receptors come from a man aged 18-30 years in good health.

The gene calls are TRBV5-4 and TRBJ2-7; D may be TRBD2 (6 bases). V was shortened by 4 bases and J by 0 bases, with 14 bases between the two germline ends. Germline V gene lookup returns CDR1 SGHNT and CDR2 YYREEE (reference sequence). There are 15 residues in the CDR3. The CDR3 sequence is CASSATSPDSYEQYF. The CDR3 nucleotides read TGTGCCAGCAGCGCTACTAGCCCCGACTCCTACGAGCAGTACTTC.

The J gene is TRBJ2-2, the V gene TRBV6-5, with a tentative D call TRBD1 (6 bases). Trimming removed 7 bases from V and 1 base from J, with 7 bases in between. The CDR3 runs to 13 residues. Germline CDR1 reads MNHEY; CDR2 reads SVGAGI. In nucleotides, the CDR3 is TGTGCCAGCATAGGGGGGAACACCGGGGAGCTGTTTTTT. It encodes CASIGGNTGELFF.

The chain joins TRBV7-8 to TRBJ1-1; 9 bases match TRBD1. This CDR3 is built from 14 residues. Germline CDR1 SGHVS, CDR2 FQNEAQ. J lost 4 bases, V lost 5 bases, and 5 bases had no gene match. This CDR3 is CASSLRDRATEAFF. The CDR3, as DNA: TGTGCCAGCAGCCTCCGGGACAGGGCCACTGAAGCTTTCTTT.

The chain couples TRBV7-9 to TRBJ1-4; TRBD1 might be the D (5 bases). This CDR3 has 14 residues. Trimming shortened V by 0 bases and J by 6 bases, and 8 bases separated the two germline ends. The germline CDR1 and CDR2 sequences are SEHNR and FQNEAQ (reference sequence). CDR3: CASSLAGEDEKLFF. Here the CDR3 DNA reads TGTGCCAGCAGCTTAGCAGGGGAGGATGAAAAACTGTTTTTT.

The chain combines TRBV6-1 with TRBJ1-4, with TRBD1 matching over 7 bases. This CDR3 has 14 residues. V trimming: 2 bases; J trimming: 5 bases; junction bases outside the gene matches: 2. The germline gives CDR1 MNHNS, CDR2 SASEGT. The CDR3 loop reads CASSELGGNEKLFF. The CDR3 region has the DNA TGTGCCAGCAGTGAATTAGGGGGCAATGAAAAACTGTTTTTT.

This chain uses TRBV20-1 with TRBJ2-7; TRBD1 is a possible D gene (5 bases). V was shortened by 1 base and J by 5 bases, with 6 bases between the two germline ends. CDR1 and CDR2 (germline): DFQATT, SNEGSKA (reference sequence). The CDR3 has 11 residues. CDR3 in DNA: TGCAGTGCTAGAGCAGGGCACGAGCAGTACTTC. Amino acid sequence: CSARAGHEQYF.

The chain uses TRBV6-5 and TRBJ1-1; D call uncertain. Germline CDR1 MNHEY, CDR2 SVGAGI. The CDR3 has 14 residues. Trimming shortened V by 5 bases and J by 5 bases, and 15 bases separated the two germline ends. The CDR3 DNA reads as TGTGCCAGCAGTGCCTTGGAGGGTTCGACTGAAGCTTTCTTT. Its protein product is CASSALEGSTEAFF.

This chain joins TRBV20-1 and TRBJ2-1; the D gene is possibly TRBD2 (5 bases). There are 11 residues in the CDR3. Looked up from germline, CDR1 is DFQATT and CDR2 is SNEGSKA (reference sequence). Trimming stripped 8 bases from V and 8 bases from J, with 13 bases between. The CDR3 sequence: CSKRRGYEQFF. The CDR3 DNA reads as TGCAGTAAGCGGCGCGGGTATGAGCAGTTCTTC.

Here the CDR3 DNA reads TGTGCCAGCAGTTTTTGGGCGGGAGGGCCCTACAATGAGCAGTTCTTC. It encodes CASSFWAGGPYNEQFF. V gene TRBV27 combines with J gene TRBJ2-1, with 9 bases identical to TRBD2. V lost 3 bases, J lost 2 bases, and 5 bases stayed unmatched. There are 16 residues in the CDR3. Looked up from germline, CDR1 is MNHEY and CDR2 is SMNVEV (reference sequence).

As to this clone: The sample carries other DNA sequences with the same CDR3. The CDR3: CASSYGLSYEQYF. The CDR3 DNA is TGTGCCAGCAGTTATGGCCTCTCCTACGAGCAGTACTTC. J is TRBJ2-7 and V is TRBV6-5, with no clear D. Germline V gene sequence: CDR1 MNHEY, CDR2 SVGAGI. This CDR3 comprises 13 residues. The germline V and J ends were trimmed by 3 bases and 0 bases, with 6 bases remaining between them.

This chain connects TRBV27 to TRBJ1-5; D might be TRBD1 (5 bases). Germline CDR1 MNHEY, CDR2 SMNVEV (reference sequence). Trimming stripped 5 bases from V and 10 bases from J, with 21 bases between. The CDR3 runs 15 residues. CDR3: CASSLSQTEARPQHF. As DNA, the CDR3 is TGTGCCAGCAGTCTCTCCCAGACAGAGGCAAGACCCCAGCATTTT.

Notes on this clone: Other DNA sequences in the same sample also yield this CDR3. The chain uses TRBV28 and TRBJ2-1; D is undetermined. V was trimmed by 3 bases and J by 0 bases, leaving 6 bases between them. The CDR3 consists of 14 residues. Germline lookup yields CDR1 MDHEN and CDR2 SYDVKM. CDR3 protein: CASSFLSSYNEQFF. The CDR3, as DNA: TGTGCCAGCAGTTTCTTGAGCTCCTACAATGAGCAGTTCTTC. Full variable domain (rest looked up from reference TRBV28 and TRBJ2-1): DVKVTQSSRYLVKRTGEKVFLECVQDMDHENMFWYRQDPGLGLRLIYFSYDVKMKEKGDIPEGYSVSREKKERFSLILESASTNQTSMYLCASSFLSSYNEQFFGPGTRLTVL.

This clone was picked up one time. The chain carries TRBV11-2 and TRBJ2-1; 9 nucleotides match TRBD2. The CDR3 sequence is 16 residues long. Germline loops: CDR1 SGHAT, CDR2 FQNNGV. The V and J ends lost 3 bases and 8 bases, in that order; junction bases with no gene match: 11. CDR3 protein: CASSFPAGGIDDEQFF. Written as DNA, the CDR3 is TGTGCCAGCAGCTTCCCAGCGGGAGGCATCGACGATGAGCAGTTCTTC.

The chain employs TRBV27 and TRBJ2-1; 13 nucleotides match TRBD2. Germline V gene lookup returns CDR1 MNHEY and CDR2 SMNVEV (reference sequence). Trimming removed 6 bases from V and 8 bases from J; junction bases left unmatched: 7. The CDR3 contains 15 residues. The CDR3 spells CASRKTSGGMDEQFF. CDR3 DNA: TGTGCCAGCAGAAAGACTAGCGGGGGGATGGATGAGCAGTTCTTC.

This chain joins TRBV9 and TRBJ2-5; D may be TRBD2 (6 bases). The ends were cut back, 3 bases at V and 5 bases at J, with 14 bases in the middle. Germline-derived CDR1 and CDR2 are SGDLS and YYNGEE. CDR3 length: 14 amino acids. CDR3 region: CASSAGGEDETQYF. DNA of the CDR3: TGTGCCAGCAGCGCCGGAGGGGAGGACGAGACCCAGTACTTC.

The J gene is TRBJ2-7, the V gene TRBV4-1; unclear D gene. Germline lookup yields CDR1 MGHRA and CDR2 YSYEKL. Trimming cost V 1 base and J 5 bases, with 9 bases left between them. This CDR3 spans 13 amino acids. The CDR3 nucleotides are TGCGCCAGCAGCCAAGGGCTAGAGGACGAGCAGTACTTC. It translates to CASSQGLEDEQYF.

The rearrangement links TRBV7-9 to TRBJ1-1; no firm D call. The V and J ends lost 1 base and 2 bases respectively, with 11 bases between them. Germline V gene sequence: CDR1 SEHNR, CDR2 FQNEAQ (reference sequence). The CDR3 extends over 15 amino acids. CDR3 bases: TGTGCCAGCAGCTTAGGGGAAATTTTAAACACTGAAGCTTTCTTT. Protein sequence: CASSLGEILNTEAFF.

This rearrangement joins TRBV4-3 to TRBJ2-7, with 14 bases that match TRBD2. Germline CDR1 reads LGHNA; CDR2 reads YSLEER. The CDR3 length is 18 residues. Losses at the gene ends were 3 bases for V and 6 bases for J; bases not matched to a gene: 13. CDR3 coding DNA: TGCGCCAGCAGCCACTCTTTGGGACTAGCGGGAGAAGGGGGCGAGCAGTACTTC. Amino acids: CASSHSLGLAGEGGEQYF.

The chain employs TRBV27 and TRBJ2-1; 7 nucleotides match TRBD2. CDR3 length equals 15 residues. With 6 bases clipped from V and 3 bases from J, the junction kept 8 bases outside the gene matches. The germline V gene encodes CDR1 MNHEY and CDR2 SMNVEV (reference sequence). CDR3 sequence: CASSAGAGSYNEQFF. CDR3 nucleotide sequence: TGTGCCAGCAGCGCTGGAGCGGGGAGCTACAATGAGCAGTTCTTC.

V is TRBV6-4 and J is TRBJ2-1; a weak D match, TRBD2 (5 bases). Germline V gene lookup returns CDR1 MRHNA and CDR2 SNTAGT. CDR3 length equals 13 residues. Trimming shortened V by 6 bases and J by 8 bases, and 14 bases separated the two germline ends. CDR3 DNA: TGTGCCAGCAGGCACCTAGCTTTCGATGAGCAGTTCTTC. Translated, it gives CASRHLAFDEQFF.

As regards this clone: The sample carries other DNA sequences with the same CDR3. The V and J genes are TRBV9 and TRBJ1-5, with TRBD1 as a possible D gene (5 bases). Trimming cost V 0 bases and J 2 bases, with 9 bases left between them. The length of the CDR3 is 15 residues. Germline V gene lookup returns CDR1 SGDLS and CDR2 YYNGEE. The CDR3, as DNA: TGTGCCAGCAGCGTAGATGGGGGGGGCAATCAGCCCCAGCATTTT. Its protein product is CASSVDGGGNQPQHF.

The chain links TRBV30 to TRBJ2-7; no clear D. The CDR3 covers 12 residues. Trimming removed 8 bases at V and 3 bases at J, with 14 bases between. Germline CDR1 GTSNPN, CDR2 SVGIG (reference sequence). CDR3 residues: CARGWMGYEQYF. DNA of the CDR3: TGTGCCCGAGGATGGATGGGCTACGAGCAGTACTTC.